The T cell receptor beta chain described here comes from a study of OX40 agonist ivuxolimab in advanced cancers. The overall study: Age averaged 60 years (range roughly 23 to 85), and just over 80% were male. Checkpoint inhibitors had been given previously to about 40% of patients.

Generated by immunoSEQ multiplex PCR, the TCRdb table keeps only in-frame clones and is missing some. The sample carries about 100,000 clones, more than 75% recorded once. This CDR3 is built from 15 residues. The germline V gene encodes CDR1 SEHNR and CDR2 FQNEAQ (reference sequence). After removal of 5 bases from V and 5 bases from J, the junction contained 4 bases not matched to a gene. This clone has just one count. No antigen is known for it. Whole-study findings and limits: Expanded peripheral T cell antigen specificity was not determined.

The chain joins TRBV7-9 to TRBJ2-5; 14 bases agree with TRBD2. The source was CD4+ or CD8+ T cells sorted from blood, collected in a trial of the OX40 agonist ivuxolimab. This sequence was found in an adult with an advanced solid tumor such as melanoma, head and neck, liver or kidney cancer. DNA of the CDR3: TGTGCCAGCAGCCCGGGACTAGCGGGAGACGAGACCCAGTACTTC. Its protein is CASSPGLAGDETQYF.